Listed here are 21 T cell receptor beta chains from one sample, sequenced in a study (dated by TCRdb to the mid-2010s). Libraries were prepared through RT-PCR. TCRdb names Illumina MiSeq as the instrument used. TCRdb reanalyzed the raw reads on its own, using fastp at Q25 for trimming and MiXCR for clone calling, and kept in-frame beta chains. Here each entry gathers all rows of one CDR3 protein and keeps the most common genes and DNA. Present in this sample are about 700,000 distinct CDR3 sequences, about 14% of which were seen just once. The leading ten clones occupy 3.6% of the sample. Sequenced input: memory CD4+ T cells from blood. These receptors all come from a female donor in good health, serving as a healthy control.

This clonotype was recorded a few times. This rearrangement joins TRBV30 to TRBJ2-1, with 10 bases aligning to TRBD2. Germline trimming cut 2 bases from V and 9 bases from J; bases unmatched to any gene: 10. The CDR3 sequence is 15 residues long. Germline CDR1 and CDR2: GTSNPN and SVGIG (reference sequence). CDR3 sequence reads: CAWSIGLAGVSEQFF. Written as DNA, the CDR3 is TGTGCCTGGAGTATTGGCCTAGCGGGAGTAAGTGAGCAGTTCTTC.

CDR3 nucleotides: TGTGCCAGCAGTAGGACATGGACGTTTAACTACGAGCAGTACTTC. Protein sequence: CASSRTWTFNYEQYF. This sequence joins TRBV9 and TRBJ2-7; TRBD1 might be the D (5 bases). Per the germline V gene, CDR1 is SGDLS and CDR2 is YYNGEE. This CDR3 region has 15 residues. V lost 5 bases and J lost 3, with 18 bases in between.

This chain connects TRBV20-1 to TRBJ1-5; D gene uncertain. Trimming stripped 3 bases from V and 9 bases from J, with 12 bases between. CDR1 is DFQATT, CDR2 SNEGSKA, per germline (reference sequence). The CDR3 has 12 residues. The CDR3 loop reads CSASDQERPQHF. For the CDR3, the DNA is TGCAGTGCTAGTGATCAGGAAAGGCCCCAGCATTTT.

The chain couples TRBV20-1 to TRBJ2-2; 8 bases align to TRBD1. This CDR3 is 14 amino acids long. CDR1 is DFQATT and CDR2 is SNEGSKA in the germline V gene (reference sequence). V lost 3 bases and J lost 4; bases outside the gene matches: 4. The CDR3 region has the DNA TGCAGTGCTAGTCCGGACAGGGCCACCGGGGAGCTGTTTTTT. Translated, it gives CSASPDRATGELFF.

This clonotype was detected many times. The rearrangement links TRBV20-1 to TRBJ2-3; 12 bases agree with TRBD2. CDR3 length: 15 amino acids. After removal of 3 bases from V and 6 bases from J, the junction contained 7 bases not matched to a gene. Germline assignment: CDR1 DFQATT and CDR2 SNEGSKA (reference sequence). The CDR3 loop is CSASRSTSGSDTQYF. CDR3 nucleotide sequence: TGCAGTGCTAGTAGGTCGACTAGCGGGAGTGATACGCAGTATTTT.

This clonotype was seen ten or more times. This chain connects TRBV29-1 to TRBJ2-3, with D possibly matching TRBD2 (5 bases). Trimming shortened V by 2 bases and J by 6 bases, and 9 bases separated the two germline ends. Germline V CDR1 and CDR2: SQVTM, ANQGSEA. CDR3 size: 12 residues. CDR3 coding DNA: TGCAGCGTTGAACTAGCTGCGGATACGCAGTATTTT. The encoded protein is CSVELAADTQYF.

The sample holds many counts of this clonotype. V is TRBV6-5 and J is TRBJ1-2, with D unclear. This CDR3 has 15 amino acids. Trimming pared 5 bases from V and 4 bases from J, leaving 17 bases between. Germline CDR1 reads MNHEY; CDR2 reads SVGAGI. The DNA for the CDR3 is TGTGCCAGCAGTCTCCAGTGGGAAGGTGGCTATGGCTACACCTTC. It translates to CASSLQWEGGYGYTF.

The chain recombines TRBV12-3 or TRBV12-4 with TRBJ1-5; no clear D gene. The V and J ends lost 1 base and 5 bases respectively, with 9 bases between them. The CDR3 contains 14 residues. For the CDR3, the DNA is TGTGCCAGCAGTTTAGGTAGGACGGATCAGCCCCAGCATTTT. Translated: CASSLGRTDQPQHF.

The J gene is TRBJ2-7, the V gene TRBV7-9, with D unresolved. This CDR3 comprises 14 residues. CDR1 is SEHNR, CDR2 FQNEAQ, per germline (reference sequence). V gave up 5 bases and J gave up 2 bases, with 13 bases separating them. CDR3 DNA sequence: TGTGCCAGCAGCCGGACCGAAACACCCTACGAGCAGTACTTC. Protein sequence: CASSRTETPYEQYF. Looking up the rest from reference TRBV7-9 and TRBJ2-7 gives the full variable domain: DTGVSQNPRHKITKRGQNVTFRCDPISEHNRLYWYRQTLGQGPEFLTYFQNEAQLEKSRLLSDRFSAERPKGSFSTLEIQRTEQGDSAMYLCASSRTETPYEQYFGPGTRLTVT.

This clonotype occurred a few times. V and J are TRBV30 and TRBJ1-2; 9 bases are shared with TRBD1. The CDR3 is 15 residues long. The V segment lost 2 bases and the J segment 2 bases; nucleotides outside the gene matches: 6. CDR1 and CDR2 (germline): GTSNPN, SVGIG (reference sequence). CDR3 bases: TGTGCCTGGAGTTACAGGGGGCTGTTGAACTATGGCTACACCTTC. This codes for CAWSYRGLLNYGYTF.

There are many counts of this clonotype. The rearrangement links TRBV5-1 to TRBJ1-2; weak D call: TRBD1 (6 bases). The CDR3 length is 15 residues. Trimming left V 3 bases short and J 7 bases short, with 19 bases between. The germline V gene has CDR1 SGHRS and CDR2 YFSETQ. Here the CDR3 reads CASSSGGQWQVGYTF. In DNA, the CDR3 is TGCGCCAGCAGCTCCGGGGGCCAGTGGCAAGTTGGCTACACCTTC.

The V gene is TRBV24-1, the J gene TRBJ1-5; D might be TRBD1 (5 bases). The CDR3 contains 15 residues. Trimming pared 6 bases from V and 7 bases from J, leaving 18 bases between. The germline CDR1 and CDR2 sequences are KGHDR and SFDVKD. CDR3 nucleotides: TGTGCCACCAGTATGAGTGGGGGGGACGGGCAGCCCCAGCATTTT. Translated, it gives CATSMSGGDGQPQHF.

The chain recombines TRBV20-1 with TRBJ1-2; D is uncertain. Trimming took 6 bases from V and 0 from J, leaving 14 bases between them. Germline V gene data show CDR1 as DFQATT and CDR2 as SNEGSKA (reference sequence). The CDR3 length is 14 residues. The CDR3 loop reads CSAPPGEANYGYTF. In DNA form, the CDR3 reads TGCAGTGCCCCGCCCGGGGAAGCTAACTATGGCTACACCTTC.

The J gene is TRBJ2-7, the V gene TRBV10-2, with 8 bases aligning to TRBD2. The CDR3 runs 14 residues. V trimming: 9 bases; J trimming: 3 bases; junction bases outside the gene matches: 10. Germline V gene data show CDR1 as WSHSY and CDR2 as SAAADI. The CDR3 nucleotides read TGCGCCAGTAAGCGGGAGCGGGGTCTCTACGAGCAGTACTTC. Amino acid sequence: CASKRERGLYEQYF.

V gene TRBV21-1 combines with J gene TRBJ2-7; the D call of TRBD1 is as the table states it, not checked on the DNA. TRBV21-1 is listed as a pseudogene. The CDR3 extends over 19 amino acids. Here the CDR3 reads CASRTERDTLRIRKYEQYF. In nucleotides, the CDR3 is TGTGCCAGCAGAACGGAGAGGGACACACTTAGAATTAGGAAATACGAGCAGTACTTC.

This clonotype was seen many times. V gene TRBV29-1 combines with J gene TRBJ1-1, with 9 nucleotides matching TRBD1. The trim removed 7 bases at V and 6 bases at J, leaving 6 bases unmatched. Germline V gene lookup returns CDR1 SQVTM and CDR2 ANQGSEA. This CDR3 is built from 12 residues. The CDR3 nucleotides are TGCAGCGGACAGGGGGTCCTTGCTGAAGCTTTCTTT. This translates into CSGQGVLAEAFF.

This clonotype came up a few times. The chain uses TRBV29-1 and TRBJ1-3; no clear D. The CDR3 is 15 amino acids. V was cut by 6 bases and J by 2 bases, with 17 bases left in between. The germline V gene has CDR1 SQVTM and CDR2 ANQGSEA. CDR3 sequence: CSVSLGHGTGNTIYF. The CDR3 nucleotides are TGCAGCGTATCCTTAGGGCACGGCACTGGAAACACCATATATTTT.

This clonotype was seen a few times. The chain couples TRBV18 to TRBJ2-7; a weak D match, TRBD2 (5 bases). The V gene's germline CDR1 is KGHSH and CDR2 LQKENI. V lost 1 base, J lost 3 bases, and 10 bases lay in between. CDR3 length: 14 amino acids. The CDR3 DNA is TGTGCCAGCTCACCACAGGGAGCTTACTACGAGCAGTACTTC. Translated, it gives CASSPQGAYYEQYF.

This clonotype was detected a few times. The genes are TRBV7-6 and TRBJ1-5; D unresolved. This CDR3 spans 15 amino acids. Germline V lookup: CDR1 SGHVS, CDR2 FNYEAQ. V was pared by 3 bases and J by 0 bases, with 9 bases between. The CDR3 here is CASSLSVSSNQPQHF. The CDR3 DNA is TGTGCCAGCAGCTTGTCTGTTTCTAGCAATCAGCCCCAGCATTTT.

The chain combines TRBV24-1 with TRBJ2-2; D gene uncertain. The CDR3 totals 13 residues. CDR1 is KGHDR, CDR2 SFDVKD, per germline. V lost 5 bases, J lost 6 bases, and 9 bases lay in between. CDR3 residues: CATSVGIAGELFF. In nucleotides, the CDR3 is TGTGCCACCAGTGTAGGAATCGCCGGGGAGCTGTTTTTT.

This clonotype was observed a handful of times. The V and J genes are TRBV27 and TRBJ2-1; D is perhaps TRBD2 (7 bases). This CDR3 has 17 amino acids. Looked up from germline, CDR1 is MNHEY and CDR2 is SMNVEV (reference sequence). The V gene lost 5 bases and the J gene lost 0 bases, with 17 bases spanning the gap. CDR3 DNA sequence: TGTGCCAGCAGTCTCTGGGGGGGCGGCGACTCCTACAATGAGCAGTTCTTC. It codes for CASSLWGGGDSYNEQFF.